The rows below give T cell receptor beta chains drawn from one sample of a study of blood T cell repertoires in COVID-19. Assay used: immunoSEQ multiplex PCR; TCRdb lists only in-frame clones, some missing. The sample has 100,000 or so clones, just over 90% seen once. Sequenced sample: peripheral blood. These TCRs come from a man in his sixties with acute or convalescent COVID-19. Each CDR3 is given with its conserved first and last residue. Each record gives: clone size, J gene, V gene, D gene, CDR3 DNA, CDR3 protein. D genes are given only for firm matches. Only some rows state a clone size, as once, few, many or a class for expanded clones.

few TRBJ2-3 TRBV7-2 TRBD1 TGTGCCAGCAGCATTCAGACAGGGGGCGCGACAGATACGCAGTATTTT CASSIQTGGATDTQYF
- TRBJ2-5 TRBV11-3 - TGTGCCAGCAGCTTAGTAGCGGATCAAGAGACCCAGTACTTC CASSLVADQETQYF
- TRBJ1-4 TRBV20-1 TRBD1 TGCAGTGCAAGTAACAGGGGGCTTGATGAAAAACTGTTTTTT CSASNRGLDEKLFF
- TRBJ1-4 TRBV3-1/TRBV3-2 - TGTGCCAGCAGCCAAGATCAGTCGCGGCCTACGGAAAAACTGTTTTTT CASSQDQSRPTEKLFF
- TRBJ1-2 TRBV18 - TGTGCCAGCTCACCAAAGGAGGGCGGGAGTGGCTACACCTTC CASSPKEGGSGYTF
- TRBJ1-1 TRBV5-1 - TGCGCCAGCAGCTTGGAACAGAACACTGAAGCTTTCTTT CASSLEQNTEAFF
- TRBJ2-7 TRBV5-1 TRBD1 TGCGCCAGCAGCCCCGGGACAGCCTCCTACGAGCAGTACTTC CASSPGTASYEQYF
- TRBJ1-3 TRBV3-1/TRBV3-2 - TGTGCCAGCAGCGAGACCCGGCAGGGTGGAAACACCATATATTTT CASSETRQGGNTIYF
- TRBJ1-1 TRBV19 TRBD1 TGTGCCAGTAGTCCCATGAATAAGCGGACAGGGATGAACACTGAAGCTTTCTTT CASSPMNKRTGMNTEAFF
- TRBJ2-5 TRBV10-3 TRBD1 TGTGCCATCAGCCCTGAGGGGGCGCAAGAGACCCAGTACTTC CAISPEGAQETQYF